Detailed here is one T cell receptor (beta chain). What it binds is not known. These data belong to a study of T cell responses to AZD1222 COVID-19 vaccine. Using immunoSEQ multiplex PCR, the repertoire was profiled, and TCRdb retains in-frame clones only, with some absent. The sample includes about 120,000 clones, roughly nine tenths of them seen just once. Whole-study results and caveats: The number of AZD1222 recipients seropositive at baseline was only five or six. The study reported that nearly half of spike-specific TCRs target unmutated variant regions. Clonal diversity was possibly underestimated; the donors were predominantly white British and more often female. Repertoire sampling occurred only after the peak T cell response.

The origin of this receptor is an adult in good health. Sequenced material: peripheral blood, taken on day 0 of AZD1222 vaccination.

The CDR3 here is CAGLAGAYEQYF. CDR3 nucleotides: TGTGCTGGACTAGCGGGGGCCTACGAGCAGTACTTC. The chain is built from TRBV30 and TRBJ2-7; 13 nucleotides line up with TRBD2. Germline assignment: CDR1 GTSNPN and CDR2 SVGIG (reference sequence). The CDR3 has 12 amino acids.